A selection of T cell receptor beta chains follows, all from one sample in a study of blood T cell repertoires in COVID-19. Some clones are missing from TCRdb's copy, which holds only in-frame ones; the method was immunoSEQ multiplex PCR. The top ten clones hold approximately 0.3% of a sample with roughly 700,000 clones, 75% to 90% of them seen once. The material sequenced was peripheral blood. The source is a woman aged 18-29 years with acute or convalescent COVID-19. CDR3s include the opening cysteine and the closing phenylalanine or tryptophan. A D gene is named only where the DNA matches it firmly. Clone size is shown for a subset of rows, as once, few, many or a class of expanded clone.

cdr3_length: 15; j_call: TRBJ2-1; d_call: TRBD2; v_call: TRBV5-6; clone_size: .; cdr3_aa: CASSPGTSGYNEQFF; cdr3_nt: TGTGCCAGCAGCCCGGGGACTAGCGGATACAATGAGCAGTTCTTC
cdr3_length: 14; j_call: TRBJ1-5; d_call: .; v_call: TRBV30; clone_size: .; cdr3_aa: CAWSVADSNQPQHF; cdr3_nt: TGTGCCTGGAGTGTGGCAGATAGCAATCAGCCCCAGCATTTT
cdr3_length: 18; j_call: TRBJ2-1; d_call: TRBD2; v_call: TRBV7-2; clone_size: .; cdr3_aa: CASSSPRSSGGPYNEQFF; cdr3_nt: TGTGCCAGCAGCTCTCCCAGGTCTAGCGGGGGACCCTACAATGAGCAGTTCTTC
cdr3_length: 17; j_call: TRBJ2-5; d_call: TRBD2; v_call: TRBV27; clone_size: .; cdr3_aa: CASSLRWQTSGGLAQYF; cdr3_nt: TGTGCCAGCAGTTTAAGGTGGCAGACTAGCGGGGGTCTGGCCCAGTACTTC
cdr3_length: 15; j_call: TRBJ1-2; d_call: TRBD1; v_call: TRBV6-5; clone_size: once; cdr3_aa: CASSYSGQGNYGYTF; cdr3_nt: TGTGCCAGCAGTTACTCGGGACAGGGGAACTATGGCTACACCTTC
cdr3_length: 17; j_call: TRBJ2-1; d_call: .; v_call: TRBV13; clone_size: once; cdr3_aa: CASSIDRDSPPNNEQFF; cdr3_nt: TGTGCCAGCAGCATCGACCGGGACTCTCCTCCCAACAATGAGCAGTTCTTC
cdr3_length: 17; j_call: TRBJ2-3; d_call: TRBD2; v_call: TRBV24-1; clone_size: once; cdr3_aa: CATSDLASGGAADTQYF; cdr3_nt: TGTGCCACCAGTGATTTAGCCAGCGGGGGGGCGGCAGATACGCAGTATTTT
cdr3_length: 13; j_call: TRBJ2-6; d_call: .; v_call: TRBV9; clone_size: .; cdr3_aa: CASRRLGANVLTF; cdr3_nt: TGTGCCAGCAGACGGTTGGGGGCCAACGTCCTGACTTTC
cdr3_length: 15; j_call: TRBJ1-3; d_call: .; v_call: TRBV9; clone_size: few; cdr3_aa: CASSGGGRGGNTIYF; cdr3_nt: TGTGCCAGCAGCGGCGGGGGAAGAGGAGGAAACACCATATATTTT
cdr3_length: 14; j_call: TRBJ1-1; d_call: .; v_call: TRBV9; clone_size: once; cdr3_aa: CASSVAVGVTEAFF; cdr3_nt: TGTGCCAGCAGCGTAGCTGTCGGGGTCACTGAAGCTTTCTTT